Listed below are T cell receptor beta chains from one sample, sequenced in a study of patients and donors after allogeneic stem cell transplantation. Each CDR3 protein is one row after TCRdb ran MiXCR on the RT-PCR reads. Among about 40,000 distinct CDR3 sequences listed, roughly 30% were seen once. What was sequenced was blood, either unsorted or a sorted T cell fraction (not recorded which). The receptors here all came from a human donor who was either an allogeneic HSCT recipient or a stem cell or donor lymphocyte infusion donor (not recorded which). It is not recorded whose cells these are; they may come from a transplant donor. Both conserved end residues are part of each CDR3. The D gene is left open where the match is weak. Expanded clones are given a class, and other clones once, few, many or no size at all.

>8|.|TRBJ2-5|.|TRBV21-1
CASLRQYF
TGTGCCAGTTTAAGACAGTACTTC
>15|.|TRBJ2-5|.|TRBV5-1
CASSFLTKPEETQYF
TGCGCCAGCAGCTTCCTGACTAAACCGGAGGAGACCCAGTACTTC
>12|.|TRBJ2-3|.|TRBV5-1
CASIGPPDTQYF
TGCGCCAGCATAGGGCCCCCAGATACGCAGTATTTT
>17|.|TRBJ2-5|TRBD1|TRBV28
CASSHLPRRGRPETQYF
TGTGCCAGCAGTCATCTCCCCCGCAGGGGGCGCCCAGAGACCCAGTACTTC
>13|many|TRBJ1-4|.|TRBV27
CASSVRLNEKLFF
TGTGCCAGCAGTGTGAGGCTTAATGAAAAACTGTTTTTT
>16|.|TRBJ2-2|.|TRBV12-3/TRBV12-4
CASSFPRPFNTGELFF
TGTGCCAGCAGTTTCCCGCGGCCTTTTAACACCGGGGAGCTGTTTTTT
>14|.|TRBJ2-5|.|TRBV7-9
CASSLQRAKETQYF
TGTGCCAGCAGCTTACAGCGGGCAAAAGAGACCCAGTACTTC
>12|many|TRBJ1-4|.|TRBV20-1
CSASPRTEKLFF
TGCAGTGCTAGTCCGCGAACCGAAAAACTGTTTTTT
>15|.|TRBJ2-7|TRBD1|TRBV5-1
CASSLPGQGSYEQYF
TGCGCCAGCAGCTTGCCGGGACAGGGCTCCTACGAGCAGTACTTC
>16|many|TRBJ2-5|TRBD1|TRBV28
CASSTQDRAPRETQYF
TGTGCCAGCAGTACCCAGGACAGGGCTCCGCGGGAGACCCAGTACTTC
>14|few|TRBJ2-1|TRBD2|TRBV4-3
CASSRTSGRHEQFF
TGCGCCAGCAGCCGGACTAGCGGGAGACATGAGCAGTTCTTC
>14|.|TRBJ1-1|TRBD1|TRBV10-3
CAVSRTGVRTEAFF
TGTGCCGTCTCCCGGACAGGGGTTCGGACTGAAGCTTTCTTT
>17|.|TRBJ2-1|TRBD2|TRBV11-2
CASSLVPGGSSYNEQFF
TGTGCCAGCAGCTTAGTCCCGGGAGGGAGCTCCTACAATGAGCAGTTCTTC
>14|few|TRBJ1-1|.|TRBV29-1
CSVELLRGRTEAFF
TGCAGCGTTGAGTTACTGAGGGGTCGGACTGAAGCTTTCTTT
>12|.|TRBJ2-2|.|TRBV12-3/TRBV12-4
CASTVQGGELFF
TGTGCCAGCACCGTTCAGGGCGGGGAGCTGTTTTTT
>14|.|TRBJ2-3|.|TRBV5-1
CASTKVGGTDTQYF
TGCGCCAGCACCAAGGTGGGGGGCACAGATACGCAGTATTTT
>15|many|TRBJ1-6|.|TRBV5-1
CASSLSLQNNSPLHF
TGCGCCAGCAGCTTGAGTCTACAGAATAATTCACCCCTCCACTTT
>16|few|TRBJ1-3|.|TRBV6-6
CASSATLYISGNTIYF
TGTGCCAGCAGTGCTACCCTTTACATCTCTGGAAACACCATATATTTT
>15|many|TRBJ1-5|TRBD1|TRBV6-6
CASSYYPRGRQPQHF
TGTGCCAGCAGTTACTACCCCAGGGGGCGTCAGCCCCAGCATTTT
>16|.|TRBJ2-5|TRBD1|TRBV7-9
CASSISGTGERETQYF
TGTGCCAGCAGCATTTCCGGGACAGGGGAACGGGAGACCCAGTACTTC
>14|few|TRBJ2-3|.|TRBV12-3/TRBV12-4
CASSWGLSTDTQYF
TGTGCCAGCAGTTGGGGACTTAGCACAGATACGCAGTATTTT
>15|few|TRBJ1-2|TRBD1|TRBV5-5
CASRTPDRANYGYTF
TGTGCCAGCAGAACTCCCGACAGGGCTAACTATGGCTACACCTTC
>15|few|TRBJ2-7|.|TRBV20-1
CSARLSPSPAHEQYF
TGCAGTGCTAGACTCTCCCCCTCGCCCGCCCACGAGCAGTACTTC
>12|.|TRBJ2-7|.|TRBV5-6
CASSELVREQYF
TGTGCCAGCAGCGAACTAGTACGCGAGCAGTACTTC
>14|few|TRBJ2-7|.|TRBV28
CASSFIHGGYEQYF
TGTGCCAGCAGTTTTATCCACGGTGGCTACGAGCAGTACTTC
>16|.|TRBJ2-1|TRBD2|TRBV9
CASSFDVGLAVPEQFF
TGTGCCAGCAGCTTTGATGTTGGACTAGCGGTCCCTGAGCAGTTCTTC
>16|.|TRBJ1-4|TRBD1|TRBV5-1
CASSFLGQGVYEKLFF
TGCGCCAGCAGCTTTTTGGGACAGGGAGTGTACGAAAAACTGTTTTTT
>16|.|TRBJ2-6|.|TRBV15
CATSRDWVGISNVLTF
TGTGCCACCAGCAGAGATTGGGTCGGGATTTCAAACGTCCTGACTTTC
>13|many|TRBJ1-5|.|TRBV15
CATSRDQTPPQHF
TGTGCCACCAGCAGAGACCAGACCCCGCCCCAGCATTTT
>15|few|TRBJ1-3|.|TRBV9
CASSVDGSTGNTIYF
TGTGCCAGCAGCGTAGATGGGAGTACTGGAAACACCATATATTTT
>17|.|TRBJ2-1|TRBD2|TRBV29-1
CSVEDILAGYSYNEQFF
TGCAGCGTTGAAGATATCCTAGCGGGCTACTCCTACAATGAGCAGTTCTTC
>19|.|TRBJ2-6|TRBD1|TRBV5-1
CASSWQDRGLPSGANVLTF
TGCGCCAGCAGCTGGCAGGACAGGGGGCTTCCTTCTGGGGCCAACGTCCTGACTTTC
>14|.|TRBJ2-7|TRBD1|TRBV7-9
CASSRGQGTYEQYF
TGTGCCAGCAGCCGGGGACAGGGGACGTACGAGCAGTACTTC
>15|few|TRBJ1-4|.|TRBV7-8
CASSLARSTNEKLFF
TGTGCCAGCAGCTTAGCGCGGTCAACTAATGAAAAACTGTTTTTT
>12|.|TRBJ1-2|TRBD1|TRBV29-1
CSVAPGQNGYTF
TGCAGCGTTGCTCCGGGACAGAATGGCTACACCTTC
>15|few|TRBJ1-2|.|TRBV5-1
CASSLAKGANYGYTF
TGCGCCAGCAGCTTGGCCAAAGGGGCGAACTATGGCTACACCTTC
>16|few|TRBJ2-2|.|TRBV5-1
CASSLEAGKNTGELFF
TGCGCCAGCAGCTTGGAGGCGGGAAAGAACACCGGGGAGCTGTTTTTT
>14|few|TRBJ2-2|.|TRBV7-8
CASSLVGYTGELFF
TGTGCCAGCAGCTTAGTGGGGTACACCGGGGAGCTGTTTTTT
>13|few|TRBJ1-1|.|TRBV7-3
CASSLQGNTEAFF
TGTGCCAGCAGCCTTCAGGGAAATACTGAAGCTTTCTTT
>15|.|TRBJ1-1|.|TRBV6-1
CASSEGVVGGTEAFF
TGTGCCAGCAGTGAAGGTGTAGTGGGGGGCACTGAAGCTTTCTTT
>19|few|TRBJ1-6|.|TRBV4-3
CASSQAEILRRALNSPLHF
TGCGCCAGCAGCCAAGCGGAAATCCTCCGCCGGGCCCTTAATTCACCCCTCCACTTT
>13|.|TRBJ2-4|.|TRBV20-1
CSAILGAKNIQYF
TGCAGTGCTATTCTAGGGGCCAAAAACATTCAGTACTTC
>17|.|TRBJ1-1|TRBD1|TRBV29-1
CSVEDLENRGGSTEAFF
TGCAGCGTTGAAGATCTGGAAAACAGGGGAGGAAGCACTGAAGCTTTCTTT
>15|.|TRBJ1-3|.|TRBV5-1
CASSLASDSGNTLYF
TGCGCCAGCAGCTTGGCTTCCGACTCTGGAAACACCCTATATTTT
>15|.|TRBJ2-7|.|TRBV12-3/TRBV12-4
CASSSLRQDYYEQYF
TGTGCCAGCAGTTCCCTGAGACAGGACTACTACGAGCAGTACTTC
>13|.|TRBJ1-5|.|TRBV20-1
CSATGTKNQPQHF
TGCAGTGCTACCGGGACAAAGAATCAGCCCCAGCATTTT
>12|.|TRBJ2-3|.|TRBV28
CANGRGQDTQYF
TGTGCCAATGGGCGGGGGCAGGATACGCAGTATTTT
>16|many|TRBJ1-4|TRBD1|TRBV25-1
CASSPQRTGAGEKLFF
TGTGCCAGCAGTCCACAACGGACAGGGGCAGGGGAAAAACTGTTTTTT
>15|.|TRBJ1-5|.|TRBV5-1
CASSFGGGSNQPQHF
TGCGCCAGCAGCTTTGGAGGGGGGAGCAATCAGCCCCAGCATTTT
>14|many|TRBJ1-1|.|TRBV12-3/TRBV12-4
CASSLEPMNTEAFF
TGTGCCAGCAGTTTAGAGCCCATGAACACTGAAGCTTTCTTT
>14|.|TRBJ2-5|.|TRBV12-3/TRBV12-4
CATTTSGPQETQYF
TGTGCCACCACTACCAGCGGGCCCCAAGAGACCCAGTACTTC
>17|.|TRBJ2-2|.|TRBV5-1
CASSLAGGPVGAGELFF
TGCGCCAGCAGCTTGGCCGGGGGCCCAGTCGGAGCCGGGGAGCTGTTTTTT
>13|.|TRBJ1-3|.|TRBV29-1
CSVGAGVGNTIYF
TGCAGCGTTGGTGCAGGGGTCGGAAACACCATATATTTT
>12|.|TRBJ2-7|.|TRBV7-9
CASSLGVREQYF
TGTGCCAGCAGCTTGGGAGTCAGGGAGCAGTACTTC